Each of the 32 T cell receptor beta chains below was sequenced from the same sample in a study of shared clonotypes between healthy human individuals (dated by TCRdb to about 2020). Library preparation was by the immunoSEQ multiplex PCR assay. TCRdb retrieved this table from immuneACCESS and kept in-frame rearrangements only. Not all clones are present; in checked studies, unresolved V genes account for under half, and no reason is known for the remainder. The sample has about 800,000 clones on record, 90% to 98% of them singletons. Under 0.25% of the sample is in the top ten clones. CD8 naive samples were CD45RO-negative cells positively selected for CCR7, giving a CD45RA+CCR7+ population that excluded TemRA cells. Material: naive CD8+ T cells sorted from blood. This specimen's cell subset or site label, per the study, means: CD45RA+CCR7+. The receptor set was obtained from a man aged 30 to 39 in good health.

The chain combines TRBV11-2 with TRBJ2-7, with D perhaps matching TRBD1 or TRBD2 (6 bases each). CDR1 and CDR2 from the germline V gene are SGHAT and FQNNGV. The CDR3 spans 16 residues. Trimming pared 1 base from V and 0 bases from J, leaving 13 bases between. CDR3 DNA sequence: TGTGCCAGCAGCTTAGTGGAGAGGGGGGTCTCCTACGAGCAGTACTTC. It translates to CASSLVERGVSYEQYF. Full variable domain (remainder filled in from reference TRBV11-2 and TRBJ2-7): EAGVAQSPRYKIIEKRQSVAFWCNPISGHATLYWYQQILGQGPKLLIQFQNNGVVDDSQLPKDRFSAERLKGVDSTLKIQPAKLEDSAVYLCASSLVERGVSYEQYFGPGTRLTVT.

The chain combines TRBV7-8 with TRBJ2-7; perhaps TRBD2 as D (6 bases). The V gene lost 8 bases and the J gene lost 6 bases, with 14 bases spanning the gap. CDR1 and CDR2 from the germline V gene are SGHVS and FQNEAQ. CDR3 length: 12 residues. The CDR3 bases are TGTGCCAGCTGGGGGGAGCGAGCCGAGCAGTACTTC. Protein: CASWGERAEQYF. The complete variable domain, with remaining parts taken from reference TRBV7-8 and TRBJ2-7, reads GAGVSQSPRYKVAKRGQDVALRCDPISGHVSLFWYQQALGQGPEFLTYFQNEAQLDKSGLPSDRFFAERPEGSVSTLKIQRTQQEDSAVYLCASWGERAEQYFGPGTRLTVT.

This chain uses TRBV28 with TRBJ1-1; D gene uncertain. The CDR3 contains 13 residues. Per germline, CDR1 MDHEN and CDR2 SYDVKM. The ends were cut back, 3 bases at V and 11 bases at J, with 16 bases in the middle. CDR3 nucleotides: TGTGCCAGCAGTTTGTCCAGGTTTTCTTCTGCTTTCTTT. Protein: CASSLSRFSSAFF.

The V call is TRBV6-5, the J call TRBJ1-5; TRBD1 matches at 7 bases. CDR3 length: 15 residues. CDR1 and CDR2 from the germline V gene are MNHEY and SVGAGI. The junction had 9 bases not matched to a gene; V was cut back by 6 bases and J by 4 bases. The chain's CDR3 is CASRVSGGTNQPQHF. CDR3 coding DNA: TGTGCCAGCAGAGTATCAGGGGGAACAAATCAGCCCCAGCATTTT.

The chain uses TRBV5-1 and TRBJ1-1; tentative D call: TRBD1 (5 bases). Germline CDR1 reads SGHRS; CDR2 reads YFSETQ. CDR3 length: 16 residues. The ends were cut back, 1 base at V and 1 base at J, with 14 bases in the middle. CDR3 amino acids: CASSLRGLAGNTEAFF. In DNA, the CDR3 is TGCGCCAGCAGCTTGAGGGGTTTAGCCGGGAACACTGAAGCTTTCTTT.

The chain's CDR3 is CASRPERENADTQYF. The CDR3 nucleotides read TGTGCCAGCAGACCCGAACGGGAGAATGCAGATACGCAGTATTTT. The J gene is TRBJ2-3, the V gene TRBV6-5; D possibly corresponds to TRBD2 (6 bases). V was shortened by 6 bases and J by 4 bases, with 17 bases between the two germline ends. The CDR3 consists of 15 residues. The germline gives CDR1 MNHEY, CDR2 SVGAGI.

The chain joins TRBV28 to TRBJ1-5, with TRBD1 matching over 7 bases. CDR3 length equals 21 residues. CDR1 MDHEN and CDR2 SYDVKM come from the germline V gene. Trimming took 3 bases from V and 0 from J; bases not matched to a gene: 20. The CDR3 DNA reads as TGTGCCAGCAGTTTTCTTTTGGCTCGGACAGGAGTACGGGATAGCAATCAGCCCCAGCATTTT. Its translation: CASSFLLARTGVRDSNQPQHF.

On this clone itself: Other DNA variants within this sample encode the same CDR3. J is TRBJ1-5 and V is TRBV7-9; no clear D gene. This CDR3 contains 13 residues. V lost 5 bases to trimming and J lost 4 bases, with 9 bases between them. Germline values: CDR1 SEHNR, CDR2 FQNEAQ (reference sequence). The CDR3 loop reads CASSPGGNQPQHF. The CDR3 DNA sequence: TGTGCCAGCAGCCCGGGTGGAAATCAGCCCCAGCATTTT.

The V call is TRBV4-3, the J call TRBJ1-1; possible D gene TRBD1, 5 bases. Trimming cost V 0 bases and J 7 bases, with 12 bases left between them. The CDR3 is made up of 14 amino acids. Germline CDR1 LGHNA, CDR2 YSLEER. The CDR3 nucleotides are TGCGCCAGCAGCCAAGACCGAGGGGCTATTGAAGCTTTCTTT. This sequence encodes CASSQDRGAIEAFF.

This clone was seen a few times. The chain links TRBV25-1 to TRBJ2-3; D unclear. Germline V lookup: CDR1 MGHDK, CDR2 SYGVNS. V lost 5 bases, J lost 2 bases, and 17 bases lay in between. The CDR3 consists of 16 residues. The CDR3 reads CASSTQSFLDTDTQYF. CDR3 nucleotides: TGTGCCAGCAGTACCCAGTCCTTTCTGGACACAGATACGCAGTATTTT.

The rearrangement links TRBV11-3 to TRBJ1-1, with 9 bases matching TRBD1. V shed 4 bases, J shed 2 bases, and the junction held 2 bases outside the gene matches. The V gene's germline CDR1 is SGHNT and CDR2 YENEEA. This CDR3 is 14 amino acids long. CDR3 region: CASSSGQGNTEAFF. Here the CDR3 DNA reads TGTGCCAGCAGCTCGGGACAGGGAAACACTGAAGCTTTCTTT.

The chain is built from TRBV7-3 and TRBJ2-3, with TRBD2 identical over 7 bases. From germline, CDR1 is SGHTA and CDR2 FQGTGA. V lost 2 bases, J lost 1 base, and 3 bases stayed unmatched. This CDR3 spans 15 amino acids. The CDR3 DNA follows: TGTGCCAGCAGCTTACTAGCGGAAGGCACAGATACGCAGTATTTT. Translating it yields CASSLLAEGTDTQYF.

The rearrangement uses TRBV7-6 and TRBJ2-1, with 11 positions matching TRBD2. The CDR3 covers 15 residues. CDR1 and CDR2 from the germline V gene are SGHVS and FNYEAQ. Unmatched junction bases numbered 5, after V lost 2 bases and J lost 8 bases. CDR3 loop: CASSLTSGSGYEQFF. For the CDR3, the DNA is TGTGCCAGCAGCTTAACTAGCGGGAGCGGTTATGAGCAGTTCTTC.

The chain's CDR3 is CASSVEKYNEQFF. DNA for the CDR3: TGTGCCAGCAGCGTAGAGAAGTACAATGAGCAGTTCTTC. This chain joins TRBV9 and TRBJ2-1; D not resolved. Germline CDR1 reads SGDLS; CDR2 reads YYNGEE. V gave up 0 bases and J gave up 4 bases, with 5 bases separating them. This CDR3 has 13 residues. Based on the CDR3 plus reference TRBV9 and TRBJ2-1, the full variable domain is DSGVTQTPKHLITATGQRVTLRCSPRSGDLSVYWYQQSLDQGLQFLIQYYNGEERAKGNILERFSAQQFPDLHSELNLSSLELGDSALYFCASSVEKYNEQFFGPGTRLTVL.

The chain links TRBV6-5 to TRBJ1-2; D might be TRBD1 (5 bases). V was clipped by 2 bases and J by 1 base, with 14 bases between them. The CDR3 has 16 amino acids. Looked up from germline, CDR1 is MNHEY and CDR2 is SVGAGI. CDR3: CASSYIGTDFNYGYTF. The DNA of the CDR3 is TGTGCCAGCAGTTACATAGGGACGGACTTTAACTATGGCTACACCTTC.

J is TRBJ1-1 and V is TRBV19, with D possibly TRBD1 on 5 matching bases. Germline CDR1 is LNHDA and CDR2 is SQIVND (reference sequence). Trimming stripped 0 bases from V and 0 bases from J, with 20 bases between. This CDR3 comprises 19 residues. The CDR3 loop is CASSIDEPDSDYMNTEAFF. The CDR3 bases are TGTGCCAGTAGTATAGACGAACCCGACAGCGATTACATGAACACTGAAGCTTTCTTT. The entire variable domain, with the rest obtained from reference TRBV19 and TRBJ1-1, is as follows: DGGITQSPKYLFRKEGQNVTLSCEQNLNHDAMYWYRQDPGQGLRLIYYSQIVNDFQKGDIAEGYSVSREKKESFPLTVTSAQKNPTAFYLCASSIDEPDSDYMNTEAFFGQGTRLTVV.

The rearrangement uses TRBV27 and TRBJ1-5; D unclear. CDR3 length equals 14 residues. Germline CDR1 is MNHEY and CDR2 is SMNVEV (reference sequence). V gave up 6 bases and J gave up 1 base, with 10 bases separating them. CDR3 DNA sequence: TGTGCCAGCAGCCCACACCTGAGCAATCAGCCCCAGCATTTT. This codes for CASSPHLSNQPQHF.

CDR3 coding DNA: TGCGCCAGCAGTTCGGAAATTTGGGAGCAGTTCTTC. Amino acid sequence: CASSSEIWEQFF. The genes are TRBV5-1 and TRBJ2-1, with D unclear. Germline CDR1 is SGHRS and CDR2 is YFSETQ. V lost 5 bases, J lost 10 bases, and 13 bases lay in between. This CDR3 contains 12 residues.

This chain links TRBV12-5 with TRBJ2-2; no clear D gene. The CDR3 has 13 amino acids. Trimming removed 1 base from V and 6 bases from J, with 6 bases in between. Looked up from germline, CDR1 is LGHNT and CDR2 is FRNRAP. The CDR3 region is CASGLDVPGELFF. DNA for the CDR3: TGTGCTAGTGGTTTGGATGTACCCGGGGAGCTGTTTTTT.

J is TRBJ2-1 and V is TRBV29-1; the match to TRBD2 covers 14 bases. This CDR3 has 18 residues. Germline values: CDR1 SQVTM, CDR2 ANQGSEA. J was trimmed by 3 bases and V by 7 bases; bases with no gene match: 14. The CDR3 sequence: CSGTGTSGGNQIYNEQFF. CDR3 nucleotides: TGCAGCGGAACCGGGACTAGCGGGGGCAATCAGATCTACAATGAGCAGTTCTTC.

DNA for the CDR3: TGTGCCAGCAGTGAAGCGCGGGGGAACACTGAAGCTTTCTTT. This encodes CASSEARGNTEAFF. J is TRBJ1-1 and V is TRBV2; D is unresolved. Germline V gives CDR1 SNHLY, CDR2 FYNNEI. CDR3 size: 14 residues. The V and J ends lost 0 bases and 1 base respectively, with 6 bases between them. The full variable domain, completed using reference TRBV2 and TRBJ1-1, is EPEVTQTPSHQVTQMGQEVILRCVPISNHLYFYWYRQILGQKVEFLVSFYNNEISEKSEIFDDQFSVERPDGSNFTLKIRSTKLEDSAMYFCASSEARGNTEAFFGQGTRLTVV.

In regard to this clone: The same CDR3 is also encoded by other DNA sequences in this sample. The chain recombines TRBV28 with TRBJ2-7; D is undetermined. Germline V gene sequence: CDR1 MDHEN, CDR2 SYDVKM. CDR3 length: 12 amino acids. V gave up 3 bases and J gave up 3 bases, with 6 bases separating them. The CDR3 DNA reads as TGTGCCAGCAGTTTCGGCAACTACGAGCAGTACTTC. Translated: CASSFGNYEQYF.

The chain joins TRBV6-6 to TRBJ2-5; possibly TRBD1 for D (6 bases). V lost 6 bases and J lost 2, with 7 bases in between. This CDR3 region has 12 residues. Per the germline V gene, CDR1 is MNHNY and CDR2 is SVGAGI (reference sequence). CDR3 region: CASRDRQETQYF. Written as DNA, the CDR3 is TGTGCCAGCAGGGACAGACAAGAGACCCAGTACTTC.

The chain combines TRBV7-8 with TRBJ2-5, with D unresolved. Trimming pared 2 bases from V and 4 bases from J, leaving 17 bases between. The CDR3 contains 16 residues. Germline V gives CDR1 SGHVS, CDR2 FQNEAQ. The CDR3 coding sequence is TGTGCCAGCAGCTTAAAGTCCCAGCTTATTCGAGAGACCCAGTACTTC. This encodes CASSLKSQLIRETQYF.

The chain is built from TRBV2 and TRBJ2-3, with D perhaps being TRBD1 or TRBD2 (6 bases each). Germline V gene data show CDR1 as SNHLY and CDR2 as FYNNEI. The CDR3 has 13 residues. Trimming removed 3 bases at V and 5 bases at J, with 9 bases between. CDR3 bases: TGTGCCAGCAGTGACGGGGGCGGAGATACGCAGTATTTT. Its translation is CASSDGGGDTQYF. The variable domain in full, completed from reference TRBV2 and TRBJ2-3, reads EPEVTQTPSHQVTQMGQEVILRCVPISNHLYFYWYRQILGQKVEFLVSFYNNEISEKSEIFDDQFSVERPDGSNFTLKIRSTKLEDSAMYFCASSDGGGDTQYFGPGTRLTVL.

This chain joins TRBV30 and TRBJ2-7; D remains unclear. Trimming shortened V by 7 bases and J by 0 bases, and 10 bases separated the two germline ends. The CDR3 runs 12 residues. The germline V gene encodes CDR1 GTSNPN and CDR2 SVGIG (reference sequence). CDR3 loop: CASSRDSYEQYF. In nucleotides, the CDR3 is TGTGCCTCCAGTAGGGACTCCTACGAGCAGTACTTC.

J is TRBJ2-3 and V is TRBV27; TRBD2 matches 8 bases. This CDR3 region has 15 residues. Unmatched junction bases numbered 6, after V lost 3 bases and J lost 4 bases. Germline V lookup: CDR1 MNHEY, CDR2 SMNVEV (reference sequence). The CDR3 bases are TGTGCCAGCAGTTTTGGGAGCGGGAGCCCAGATACGCAGTATTTT. It is translated as CASSFGSGSPDTQYF.

The gene calls are TRBV27 and TRBJ2-1; 11 positions match TRBD2. The ends lost 8 bases at V and 5 bases at J; junction bases unmatched: 14. This CDR3 contains 17 residues. The germline CDR1 and CDR2 sequences are MNHEY and SMNVEV (reference sequence). CDR3 sequence (DNA): TGTGCCAGCGAGACCCTCACCCCTAGCGGGAGGAACAATGAGCAGTTCTTC. Translating gives CASETLTPSGRNNEQFF.

V gene TRBV7-9 combines with J gene TRBJ2-4; 7 bases align to TRBD1. Looked up from germline, CDR1 is SEHNR and CDR2 is FQNEAQ (reference sequence). Trimming cost V 7 bases and J 3 bases; bases outside gene matches: 6. The CDR3 consists of 14 residues. CDR3 in DNA: TGTGCCAGCACCTCCGGGACAGTCAAAAACATTCAGTACTTC. This encodes CASTSGTVKNIQYF.

On this clone itself: Other DNA sequences from this sample encode an identical CDR3 as well. The rearrangement joins TRBV29-1 to TRBJ1-1; tentatively, D is TRBD1 (5 bases). Looked up from germline, CDR1 is SQVTM and CDR2 is ANQGSEA. Trimming removed 6 bases from V and 1 base from J, with 6 bases in between. The CDR3 length is 11 residues. The CDR3 DNA sequence: TGCAGCGTGACAGAGAACACTGAAGCTTTCTTT. As protein: CSVTENTEAFF.

This sequence joins TRBV7-9 and TRBJ2-7; D assignment may be TRBD1 or TRBD2 (5 bases each). Germline CDR1 SEHNR, CDR2 FQNEAQ (reference sequence). The CDR3 is 14 residues long. The germline V and J ends were trimmed by 3 bases and 6 bases, with 15 bases remaining between them. Written as DNA, the CDR3 is TGTGCCAGCAGCTTGCAGGGAGCCTTCGCCGAGCAGTACTTC. It specifies CASSLQGAFAEQYF.

The V gene is TRBV29-1, the J gene TRBJ2-7, with TRBD2 identical over 11 bases. The germline V gene has CDR1 SQVTM and CDR2 ANQGSEA. The CDR3 contains 14 residues. The junction had 7 bases not matched to a gene; V was cut back by 6 bases and J by 3 bases. In DNA, the CDR3 is TGCAGCGTCGTTGGACTAGCGGGTAACTACGAGCAGTACTTC. Translation: CSVVGLAGNYEQYF.